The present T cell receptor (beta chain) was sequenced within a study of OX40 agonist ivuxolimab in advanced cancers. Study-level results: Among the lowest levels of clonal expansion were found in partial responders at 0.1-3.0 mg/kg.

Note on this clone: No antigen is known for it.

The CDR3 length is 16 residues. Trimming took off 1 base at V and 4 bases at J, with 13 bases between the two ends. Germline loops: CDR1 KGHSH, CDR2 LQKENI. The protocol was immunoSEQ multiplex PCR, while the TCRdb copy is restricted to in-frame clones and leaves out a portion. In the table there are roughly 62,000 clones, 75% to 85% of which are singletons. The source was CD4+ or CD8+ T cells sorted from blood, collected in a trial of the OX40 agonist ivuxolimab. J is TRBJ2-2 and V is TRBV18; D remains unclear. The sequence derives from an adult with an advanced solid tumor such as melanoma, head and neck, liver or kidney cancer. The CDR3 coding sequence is TGTGCCAGCTCACCACTTGGACCCCGAGCCACCGGGGAGCTGTTTTTT. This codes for CASSPLGPRATGELFF.